This TCR beta chain comes out of a study of T cell responses to AZD1222 COVID-19 vaccine. The table came from immunoSEQ multiplex PCR; TCRdb's copy has only in-frame clones and leaves some out. The profile covers 120,000 to 150,000 clones, with 88% appearing a single time and about 3.2% taken by the ten largest. V was pared by 3 bases and J by 3 bases, with 9 bases between. The CDR3 consists of 13 residues. CDR1 GTSNPN and CDR2 SVGIG come from the germline V gene (reference sequence). The clonotype comes from an adult in good health. The specimen was peripheral blood, collected on day 0 of MenACWY control vaccination. The chain recombines TRBV30 with TRBJ1-3; weak D call: TRBD1 (5 bases). Written as DNA, the CDR3 is TGTGCCTGGAGCTGGGGCCGTGGAAACACCATATATTTT. Its protein is CAWSWGRGNTIYF.